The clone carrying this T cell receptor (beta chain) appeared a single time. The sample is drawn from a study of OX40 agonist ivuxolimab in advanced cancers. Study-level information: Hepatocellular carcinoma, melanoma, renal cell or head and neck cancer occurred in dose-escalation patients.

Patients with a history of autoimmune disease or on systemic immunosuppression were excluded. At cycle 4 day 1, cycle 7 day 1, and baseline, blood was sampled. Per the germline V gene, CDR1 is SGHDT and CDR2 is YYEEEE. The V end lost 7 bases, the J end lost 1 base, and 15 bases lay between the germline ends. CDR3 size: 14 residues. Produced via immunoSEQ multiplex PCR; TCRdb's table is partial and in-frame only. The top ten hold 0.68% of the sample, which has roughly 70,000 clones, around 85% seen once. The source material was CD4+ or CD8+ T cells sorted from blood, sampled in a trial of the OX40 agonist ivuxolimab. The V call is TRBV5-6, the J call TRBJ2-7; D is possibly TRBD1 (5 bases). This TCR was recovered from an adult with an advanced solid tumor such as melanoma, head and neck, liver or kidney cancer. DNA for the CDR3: TGTGCCAGCTCTGGGGCAGTTGAATCCTACGAGCAGTACTTC. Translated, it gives CASSGAVESYEQYF.